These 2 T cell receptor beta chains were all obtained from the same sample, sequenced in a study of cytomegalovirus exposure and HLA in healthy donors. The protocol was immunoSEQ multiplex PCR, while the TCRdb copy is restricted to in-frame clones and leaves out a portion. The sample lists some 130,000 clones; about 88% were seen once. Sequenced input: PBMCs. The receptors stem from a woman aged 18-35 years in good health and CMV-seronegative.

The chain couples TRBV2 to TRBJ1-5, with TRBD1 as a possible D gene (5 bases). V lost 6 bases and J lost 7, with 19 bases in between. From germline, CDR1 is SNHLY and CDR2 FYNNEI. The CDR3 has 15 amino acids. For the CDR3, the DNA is TGTGCCAGCAGGTCGACAGAATATAAGAGGCAGCCCCAGCATTTT. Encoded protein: CASRSTEYKRQPQHF.

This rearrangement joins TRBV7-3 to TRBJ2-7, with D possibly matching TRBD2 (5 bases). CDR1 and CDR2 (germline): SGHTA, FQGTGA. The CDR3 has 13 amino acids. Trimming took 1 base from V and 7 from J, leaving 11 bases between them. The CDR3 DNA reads TGTGCCAGCAGCTTAAAAGCGTCGGGGGAGCAGTACTTC. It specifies CASSLKASGEQYF.